The T cell receptor (beta chain) under discussion was sequenced for a study of blood T cell repertoires in COVID-19. About the research overall: There were acute and convalescent COVID-19 samples, and they came from the United States, Italy and Spain. In each case, the material was cDNA or gDNA derived from T cells, B-cell-depleted T cells, or PBMCs.

Original handling: Cell counts per sample came from amplifying reference gene primers. The data were produced by immunoSEQ multiplex PCR, yet TCRdb's version contains in-frame clones alone and is incomplete. The DNA gave D and trimming, while V, J and clone size come from that table. Counted here are roughly 98,000 clones, 82% occurring once; the ten biggest clones make up roughly a tenth. V lost 0 bases to trimming and J lost 0 bases, with 10 bases between them. The CDR3 is 16 residues long. Germline CDR1 reads SGHTS; CDR2 reads YDEGEE. The rearrangement uses TRBV5-8 and TRBJ1-5; maybe TRBD1 (5 bases). The material sequenced was peripheral blood. The clonotype was recovered from a man between 65 and 80 years old with active or convalescent COVID-19. For the CDR3, the DNA is TGTGCCAGCAGCTTGGGACAGCAGTTTAGCAATCAGCCCCAGCATTTT. Its protein product is CASSLGQQFSNQPQHF.